A single sample gave rise to the 30 T cell receptor beta chains below, sequenced in a study of glioma-infiltrating T cells. Amplification of TCR alpha and beta CDR3 regions from RNA used iRepertoire nested multiplex PCR. TCRdb reprocessed the multiplex PCR reads with MiXCR, giving one entry per CDR3 protein. The sample consists of around 99,000 distinct CDR3 sequences, about 25% of them appearing once. The sequencing input was glioma tissue, nonneoplastic brain tissue, or PBMCs (not recorded which). These receptors were collected from a human donor with low-grade glioma or glioblastoma, undergoing nonglioma brain surgery, or in good health (not recorded which).

This clonotype appeared many times. The genes are TRBV2 and TRBJ1-5; perhaps TRBD1 as D (5 bases). Trimming shortened V by 9 bases and J by 4 bases, and 16 bases separated the two germline ends. CDR1 is SNHLY and CDR2 is FYNNEI in the germline V gene. This CDR3 spans 14 amino acids. DNA for the CDR3: TGTGCCAGTGATGGAGGGGCCTATAATCAGCCCCAGCATTTT. This sequence encodes CASDGGAYNQPQHF. The whole variable domain, remainder taken from reference TRBV2 and TRBJ1-5, is EPEVTQTPSHQVTQMGQEVILRCVPISNHLYFYWYRQILGQKVEFLVSFYNNEISEKSEIFDDQFSVERPDGSNFTLKIRSTKLEDSAMYFCASDGGAYNQPQHFGDGTRLSIL.

In this sample, this clonotype turned up many times. CDR3 amino acids: CASTPGTGNNEQFF. In DNA, the CDR3 is TGTGCCAGCACCCCCGGGACAGGGAACAATGAGCAGTTCTTC. The chain carries TRBV7-9 and TRBJ2-1; 9 bases are shared with TRBD1. The J segment lost 5 bases and the V segment lost 7 bases, leaving 6 bases of the junction unmatched. Per germline, CDR1 SEHNR and CDR2 FQNEAQ (reference sequence). The CDR3 runs 14 residues.

This clonotype was found many times. This sequence joins TRBV25-1 and TRBJ2-3; D unresolved. CDR3 length: 14 residues. CDR1 is MGHDK and CDR2 is SYGVNS in the germline V gene. Trimming stripped 4 bases from V and 1 base from J, with 9 bases between. The CDR3 DNA reads TGTGCCAGCAGTGCCCCACACGGCACAGATACGCAGTATTTT. Residues: CASSAPHGTDTQYF.

In this sample, this clonotype turned up many times. The CDR3 nucleotides read TGTGCCAGCCGCCGGACAGGGTACAATCAGCCCCAGCATTTT. This gives the protein CASRRTGYNQPQHF. The chain has TRBV2 and TRBJ1-5, with 8 bases identical to TRBD1. The germline CDR1 and CDR2 sequences are SNHLY and FYNNEI. The V gene end was trimmed by 8 bases and the J gene end by 3 bases; junction bases not matched to a gene: 6. The CDR3 loop spans 14 amino acids.

In its sample, this clonotype was seen many times. The chain employs TRBV28 and TRBJ1-1, with D unresolved. Germline lookup yields CDR1 MDHEN and CDR2 SYDVKM. V gave up 3 bases and J gave up 0 bases, with 5 bases separating them. CDR3 length: 13 residues. CDR3 nucleotide sequence: TGTGCCAGCAGTTTTTATTTGAACACTGAAGCTTTCTTT. Encoded protein: CASSFYLNTEAFF.

Remarks on this clonotype: Since a much larger clone is just one base distant, this may be a read error. The chain recombines TRBV19 with TRBJ1-1, with D possibly being TRBD1 (6 bases). The germline CDR1 and CDR2 sequences are LNHDA and SQIVND (reference sequence). The germline V and J ends were trimmed by 4 bases and 0 bases, with 18 bases remaining between them. This CDR3 comprises 17 residues. In DNA, the CDR3 is TGTGCCAGTAGTAGGTGGGGGACATGGGGCCTGAACACTGAAGCTTTCTTT. This translates into CASSRWGTWGLNTEAFF. Full variable domain (missing parts from reference TRBV19 and TRBJ1-1): DGGITQSPKYLFRKEGQNVTLSCEQNLNHDAMYWYRQDPGQGLRLIYYSQIVNDFQKGDIAEGYSVSREKKESFPLTVTSAQKNPTAFYLCASSRWGTWGLNTEAFFGQGTRLTVV.

This clonotype was picked up many times. The chain uses TRBV7-2 and TRBJ1-6; no definite D call. Germline CDR1 reads SGHTA; CDR2 reads FQGNSA. There are 13 residues in the CDR3. V was trimmed by 2 bases and J by 9 bases, leaving 8 bases between them. This chain's CDR3 is CASSLPGLSPLHF. CDR3 in DNA: TGTGCCAGCAGCTTACCAGGACTTTCACCCCTCCACTTT.

This clonotype was recorded at least ten times. This chain connects TRBV5-1 to TRBJ2-2; D ambiguous. CDR3 length equals 14 residues. V shed 4 bases and J shed 0 bases, with 7 bases lying between them. Germline CDR1 and CDR2: SGHRS and YFSETQ. The CDR3 DNA is TGCGCCAGCAGCGAACAGCCGAACACCGGGGAGCTGTTTTTT. Translating it yields CASSEQPNTGELFF.

The chain employs TRBV20-1 and TRBJ2-7, with D possibly TRBD2 on 5 matching bases. The CDR3 is 17 amino acids. The germline V gene encodes CDR1 DFQATT and CDR2 SNEGSKA (reference sequence). V lost 5 bases and J lost 4, with 27 bases in between. CDR3 sequence: CSAEKSSSHRLGYEQYF. The DNA of the CDR3 is TGCAGTGCTGAGAAGTCTAGCAGCCATCGGTTAGGATACGAGCAGTACTTC.

Concerning this clonotype: This may stem from a read error, because a much larger clone lies one nucleotide away. The CDR3 DNA is TGCGCCAGCAGCCAATCTGGCGGGTTCTCCTACGAGCAGTGCTTC. Translated: CASSQSGGFSYEQCF. V is TRBV4-1 and J is TRBJ2-7, with D maybe TRBD2 (5 bases). The CDR3 contains 15 residues. The V gene's germline CDR1 is MGHRA and CDR2 YSYEKL.

This clonotype was detected many times. The chain recombines TRBV29-1 with TRBJ2-3, with no clear D. V lost 1 base to trimming and J lost 3 bases, with 11 bases between them. The germline gives CDR1 SQVTM, CDR2 ANQGSEA. The CDR3 has 14 residues. The CDR3 bases are TGCAGCGTTGAAGGGGATGATGGGACAGATACGCAGTATTTT. This translates into CSVEGDDGTDTQYF.

Ten or more counts support this clonotype. The chain uses TRBV7-9 and TRBJ2-1; 12 bases agree with TRBD2. Germline trimming cut 4 bases from V and 10 bases from J; bases unmatched to any gene: 11. This CDR3 has 16 amino acids. CDR1 SEHNR and CDR2 FQNEAQ come from the germline V gene (reference sequence). Here the CDR3 DNA reads TGTGCCAGCAGCTCGCAAAGGACTAGCGGGATACAGGAGCAGTTCTTC. Its translation is CASSSQRTSGIQEQFF.

This clonotype was seen more than once but under ten times. The rearrangement uses TRBV19 and TRBJ1-6, with 8 bases fitting TRBD1. The length of the CDR3 is 14 residues. CDR1 is LNHDA, CDR2 SQIVND, per germline (reference sequence). The ends lost 5 bases at V and 5 bases at J; junction bases unmatched: 2. CDR3 sequence: CASSGGQDNSPLHF. In nucleotides, the CDR3 is TGTGCCAGTAGTGGGGGACAGGATAATTCACCCCTCCACTTT. Variable domain in full (rest from reference TRBV19 and TRBJ1-6): DGGITQSPKYLFRKEGQNVTLSCEQNLNHDAMYWYRQDPGQGLRLIYYSQIVNDFQKGDIAEGYSVSREKKESFPLTVTSAQKNPTAFYLCASSGGQDNSPLHFGNGTRLTVT.

This clonotype was seen repeatedly, ten times or more. The V gene is TRBV4-1, the J gene TRBJ1-1; 8 bases are shared with TRBD1. This CDR3 has 18 amino acids. V lost 8 bases to trimming and J lost 0 bases; unmatched junction nucleotides: 17. Germline CDR1 reads MGHRA; CDR2 reads YSYEKL. CDR3 bases: TGCGCCAGCCGACCTCTCGCCGACAGGGGAATACTGAACACTGAAGCTTTCTTT. Amino acids: CASRPLADRGILNTEAFF.

In DNA, the CDR3 is TGTGCCAGCAGCGCTTGGGGGTACCAAGAGACCCAGTACTTC. This encodes CASSAWGYQETQYF. This chain connects TRBV9 to TRBJ2-5; D possibly matches TRBD1 or TRBD2 (5 bases each). With 3 bases removed from V and 0 bases from J, the gap between germline ends came to 9 bases. This CDR3 has 14 amino acids. Germline lookup yields CDR1 SGDLS and CDR2 YYNGEE.

As to this clonotype: Just one base apart from a much larger clone, this may be a read error. The chain is built from TRBV4-3 and TRBJ2-3, with 11 bases fitting TRBD2. V gave up 4 bases and J gave up 3 bases; unmatched junction bases: 9. The CDR3 totals 17 residues. The germline gives CDR1 LGHNA, CDR2 YSLEER. Here the CDR3 reads CASSPGPSGRLTDTQYF. CDR3 DNA sequence: TGCGCCAGCAGCCCGGGTCCTAGCGGGAGGTTAACAGATACGCAGTATTTT.

This clonotype was found many times. The chain combines TRBV4-3 with TRBJ1-1; no definite D call. V dropped 2 bases and J dropped 1 base, with 8 bases sitting between them. Germline V gene sequence: CDR1 LGHNA, CDR2 YSLEER. This CDR3 comprises 14 residues. CDR3 in amino acids: CASSQHPKNTEAFF. Written as DNA, the CDR3 is TGCGCCAGCAGCCAACACCCTAAGAACACTGAAGCTTTCTTT.

This clonotype has just a few counts. The V call is TRBV2, the J call TRBJ2-5; the D is unclear. V was clipped by 5 bases and J by 5 bases, with 6 bases between them. This CDR3 is 11 amino acids long. The V gene's germline CDR1 is SNHLY and CDR2 FYNNEI. The CDR3 region has the DNA TGTGCCAGCAGTACTGAGGAGACCCAGTACTTC. Protein sequence: CASSTEETQYF. The complete variable domain, with remaining parts taken from reference TRBV2 and TRBJ2-5, reads EPEVTQTPSHQVTQMGQEVILRCVPISNHLYFYWYRQILGQKVEFLVSFYNNEISEKSEIFDDQFSVERPDGSNFTLKIRSTKLEDSAMYFCASSTEETQYFGPGTRLLVL.

Points on this clonotype: A much larger clone differs by one base, so this may be a read error. The conserved closing phenylalanine or tryptophan is absent in this CDR3, likely reflecting a read error. V and J are TRBV19 and TRBJ1-2, with 8 bases fitting TRBD1. The CDR3 runs 14 residues. CDR1 and CDR2 (germline): LNHDA, SQIVND (reference sequence). Trimming cost V 6 bases and J 4 bases; bases outside gene matches: 7. CDR3 loop: CASSKQGDLYGYTL. CDR3 nucleotide sequence: TGTGCCAGTAGCAAACAGGGGGATCTCTATGGCTACACCCTC.

This clonotype turned up a few times. V and J are TRBV30 and TRBJ1-1, with 10 bases identical to TRBD1. The germline V gene has CDR1 GTSNPN and CDR2 SVGIG (reference sequence). V was clipped by 5 bases and J by 1 base; unmatched bases: 1. The CDR3 loop spans 13 amino acids. CDR3 in DNA: TGTGCCTGGGACAGGGGGCCGAACACTGAAGCTTTCTTT. Translating it yields CAWDRGPNTEAFF.

This clonotype was seen a handful of times. The chain employs TRBV18 and TRBJ2-7, with a weak D call TRBD1 (6 bases). Looked up from germline, CDR1 is KGHSH and CDR2 is LQKENI. CDR3 length equals 13 residues. V was pared by 4 bases and J by 5 bases, with 12 bases between. In DNA, the CDR3 is TGTGCCAGCTCACTCAGGGGTAGCCACGAGCAGTACTTC. It yields the protein CASSLRGSHEQYF.

The CDR3 sequence: CASSFRDGQETQYF. The CDR3 region has the DNA TGTGCCAGCAGCTTTCGGGACGGCCAAGAGACCCAGTACTTC. The V gene is TRBV3-1, the J gene TRBJ2-5; the D call may be TRBD1 or TRBD2 (5 bases each). CDR1 and CDR2 from the germline V gene are LGHDT and YNNKEL (reference sequence). The V gene lost 5 bases and the J gene lost 1 base, with 11 bases spanning the gap. The CDR3 contains 14 residues.

This clonotype came up many times. The genes are TRBV7-2 and TRBJ1-1, with D maybe TRBD1 (6 bases). Germline values: CDR1 SGHTA, CDR2 FQGNSA. The CDR3 length is 16 residues. V was clipped by 6 bases and J by 0 bases, with 17 bases between them. Written as DNA, the CDR3 is TGTGCCAGCAGTATTAGGGGGTTACAACTGAACACTGAAGCTTTCTTT. It encodes CASSIRGLQLNTEAFF.

Comment on this clonotype: Given a much more abundant clone one base away, this may be a read error. The rearrangement joins TRBV24-1 to TRBJ2-7; D not certain. CDR3 length: 13 residues. CDR1 and CDR2 from the germline V gene are KGHDR and SFDVKD. The CDR3 region has the DNA TGTGCCACCAGTACGGACGGCTCCTACGGGCAGTACTTC. This codes for CATSTDGSYGQYF.

A single count supports this clonotype. This chain connects TRBV29-1 to TRBJ2-2, with 11 positions matching TRBD2. V shed 6 bases, J shed 5 bases, and the junction held 8 bases outside the gene matches. The CDR3 length is 15 residues. Germline CDR1 SQVTM, CDR2 ANQGSEA. The CDR3 DNA is TGCAGCGTGAGACTAGCGGGATGTGGAACCGGGGAGCTGTTTTTT. Protein product: CSVRLAGCGTGELFF.

This clonotype has just a few counts. The chain joins TRBV29-1 to TRBJ2-3, with D perhaps matching TRBD2 (7 bases). Germline CDR1 is SQVTM and CDR2 is ANQGSEA. Trimming shortened V by 6 bases and J by 0 bases, and 16 bases separated the two germline ends. The CDR3 spans 15 residues. The CDR3 sequence is CSVGAGAGSTDTQYF. DNA of the CDR3: TGCAGCGTGGGGGCGGGAGCGGGAAGCACAGATACGCAGTATTTT.

The table lists this clonotype with many counts. The chain links TRBV10-3 to TRBJ2-3, with D hard to call. The CDR3 totals 10 residues. Trimming took 7 bases from V and 11 from J, leaving 10 bases between them. The germline CDR1 and CDR2 sequences are ENHRY and SYGVKD. The CDR3 here is CAIITTLQYF. The CDR3 DNA reads as TGTGCCATCATCACCACCTTGCAGTATTTT.

This clonotype was found many times. In nucleotides, the CDR3 is TGTGCCGCCGGGTTCGATCAGCCCCAGCATTTT. Its protein is CAAGFDQPQHF. The J gene is TRBJ1-5, the V gene TRBV12-3 or TRBV12-4, with D hard to call. V dropped 11 bases and J dropped 5 bases, with 10 bases sitting between them. CDR3 size: 11 residues.

In its sample, this clonotype was seen many times. The chain employs TRBV6-5 and TRBJ1-2, with 7 positions matching TRBD1. J lost 6 bases, V lost 2 bases, and 6 bases had no gene match. There are 14 residues in the CDR3. CDR1 and CDR2 (germline): MNHEY, SVGAGI. The CDR3 DNA reads as TGTGCCAGCAGTTACGGAGGGGACAGAGATGGCTACACCTTC. Its protein is CASSYGGDRDGYTF.

This clonotype was counted ten times or more. The chain combines TRBV18 with TRBJ2-5, with 8 nucleotides matching TRBD1. Germline V gene lookup returns CDR1 KGHSH and CDR2 LQKENI. The CDR3 is 14 residues long. Unmatched junction bases numbered 2, after V lost 3 bases and J lost 2 bases. CDR3 residues: CASSPDRAQETQYF. The CDR3 DNA reads as TGTGCCAGCTCACCGGACAGGGCGCAAGAGACCCAGTACTTC.